These 9 T cell receptor beta chains share one sample of origin, sequenced in a study of cytomegalovirus exposure and HLA in healthy donors. Primers included in the PCR were 60 Vbeta and 13 Jbeta primers. Sequencing used immunoSEQ multiplex PCR; TCRdb keeps in-frame clones, though not all of them. Of about 120,000 clones in the sample, 75% to 90% were seen once. The sample consisted of PBMCs. The receptors were gathered from a man aged 18 to 35 in good health and CMV-seropositive.

The chain uses TRBV6-5 and TRBJ1-1; D ambiguous. Germline V gene sequence: CDR1 MNHEY, CDR2 SVGAGI. Trimming shortened V by 0 bases and J by 8 bases, and 10 bases separated the two germline ends. CDR3 size: 13 residues. CDR3 nucleotide sequence: TGTGCCAGCAGTTACTCGATCAGGAAAGAAGCTTTCTTT. Protein product: CASSYSIRKEAFF.

DNA for the CDR3: TGTGCCAGCACTTCTGGACAGGGGGCAGGTGAAAAACTGTTTTTT. Protein sequence: CASTSGQGAGEKLFF. This chain uses TRBV6-1 with TRBJ1-4; 11 bases match TRBD1. The CDR3 extends over 15 amino acids. V shed 7 bases and J 7 bases; nucleotides not matched to a gene: 8. Looked up from germline, CDR1 is MNHNS and CDR2 is SASEGT.

V gene TRBV10-2 combines with J gene TRBJ2-7; 10 positions match TRBD2. This CDR3 spans 17 amino acids. Trimming at V came to 6 bases and at J to 4 bases, leaving 15 bases not matched to a gene. Germline assignment: CDR1 WSHSY and CDR2 SAAADI. The CDR3 sequence is CASRGIGAGGKEYEQYF. In DNA form, the CDR3 reads TGCGCCAGCAGGGGGATAGGAGCGGGGGGGAAGGAATACGAGCAGTACTTC.

The V and J genes are TRBV27 and TRBJ1-1; D unclear. The CDR3 has 14 amino acids. The V gene's germline CDR1 is MNHEY and CDR2 SMNVEV (reference sequence). Between the trimmed V and J ends, which lost 5 bases and 6 bases, there was a span of 16 bases. DNA of the CDR3: TGTGCCAGCAGTACTCCCGAGAGGAAATCTGAAGCTTTCTTT. This translates into CASSTPERKSEAFF.

The genes are TRBV6-5 and TRBJ1-2, with D possibly TRBD1 on 5 matching bases. V dropped 0 bases and J dropped 3 bases, with 11 bases sitting between them. This CDR3 comprises 15 residues. Germline V gene lookup returns CDR1 MNHEY and CDR2 SVGAGI. The CDR3 DNA reads as TGTGCCAGCAGTTACTCCCGGGGGGTGTACTATGGCTACACCTTC. Translated, it gives CASSYSRGVYYGYTF.

This clone was observed a few times. The chain links TRBV5-8 to TRBJ2-7; 7 nucleotides agree with TRBD1. The CDR3 loop spans 14 amino acids. Germline V lookup: CDR1 SGHTS, CDR2 YDEGEE. Trimming cost V 2 bases and J 5 bases; bases outside gene matches: 7. The chain's CDR3 is CASSLPGGYNEQYF. Here the CDR3 DNA reads TGTGCCAGCAGCTTACCAGGGGGTTACAACGAGCAGTACTTC.

This chain links TRBV7-8 with TRBJ2-7, with 9 bases aligning to TRBD1. Germline V lookup: CDR1 SGHVS, CDR2 FQNEAQ. The length of the CDR3 is 14 residues. Trimming removed 5 bases from V and 4 bases from J; junction bases left unmatched: 6. Here the CDR3 reads CASSPGTGRYEQYF. The CDR3, as DNA: TGTGCCAGCAGCCCCGGGACAGGGCGATACGAGCAGTACTTC.

This clone was counted only a few times. The chain employs TRBV4-1 and TRBJ2-7; 9 positions match TRBD2. After removal of 4 bases from V and 4 bases from J, the junction contained 8 bases not matched to a gene. There are 15 residues in the CDR3. CDR1 is MGHRA and CDR2 is YSYEKL in the germline V gene. The CDR3 sequence is CASSPRGLAPYEQYF. The CDR3 bases are TGCGCCAGCAGCCCAAGGGGACTAGCACCGTACGAGCAGTACTTC.

In nucleotides, the CDR3 is TGTGCCAGCAGCGGGAGGGAAGCTTTCTTT. It translates to CASSGREAFF. The gene calls are TRBV6-4 and TRBJ1-1; D call uncertain. The V end lost 6 bases, the J end lost 8 bases, and 7 bases lay between the germline ends. Germline V gene sequence: CDR1 MRHNA, CDR2 SNTAGT. The CDR3 consists of 10 residues.